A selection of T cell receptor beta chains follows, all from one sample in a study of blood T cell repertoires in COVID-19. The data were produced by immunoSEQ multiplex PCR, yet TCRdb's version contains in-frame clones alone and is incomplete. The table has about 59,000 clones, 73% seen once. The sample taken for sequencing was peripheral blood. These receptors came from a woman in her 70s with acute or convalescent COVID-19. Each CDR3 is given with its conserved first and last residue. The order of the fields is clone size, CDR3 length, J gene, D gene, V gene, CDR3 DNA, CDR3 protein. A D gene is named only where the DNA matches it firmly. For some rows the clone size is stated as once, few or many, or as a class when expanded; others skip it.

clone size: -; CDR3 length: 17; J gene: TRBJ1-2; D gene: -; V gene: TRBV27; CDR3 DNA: TGTGCCAGCAGTTTCCGGCCAGTCACGGTGGGGGGCTATGGCTACACCTTC; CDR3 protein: CASSFRPVTVGGYGYTF
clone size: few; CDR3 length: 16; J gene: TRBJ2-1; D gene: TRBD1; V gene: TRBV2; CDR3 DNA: TGTGCCAGCAGTGCCGGACAGGGGGAGTTTAGCAATGAGCAGTTCTTC; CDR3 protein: CASSAGQGEFSNEQFF
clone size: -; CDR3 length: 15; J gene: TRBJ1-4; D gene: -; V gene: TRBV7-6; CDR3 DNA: TGTGCCAGCAGCAGAACAGGGACCCCCGATGAAAAACTGTTTTTT; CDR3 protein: CASSRTGTPDEKLFF
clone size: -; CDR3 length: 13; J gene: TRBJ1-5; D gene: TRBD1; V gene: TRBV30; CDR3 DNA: TGTGCCTGTCGACAGGGAGGCAATCAGCCCCAGCATTTT; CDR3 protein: CACRQGGNQPQHF
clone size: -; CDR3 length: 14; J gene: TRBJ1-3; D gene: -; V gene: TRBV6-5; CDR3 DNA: TGTGCCAGCTCGCGTCCGACAGGTGGAAACACCATATATTTT; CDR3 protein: CASSRPTGGNTIYF
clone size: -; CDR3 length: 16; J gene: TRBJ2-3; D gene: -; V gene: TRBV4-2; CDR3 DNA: TGTGCCAGCAGCCAACGGCGGGGAGGGACAACAGATACGCAGTATTTT; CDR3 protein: CASSQRRGGTTDTQYF
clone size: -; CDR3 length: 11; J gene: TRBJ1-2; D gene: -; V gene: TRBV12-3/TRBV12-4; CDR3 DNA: TGTGCCAGCACACCCGGGGGAGGCTACACCTTC; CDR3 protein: CASTPGGGYTF
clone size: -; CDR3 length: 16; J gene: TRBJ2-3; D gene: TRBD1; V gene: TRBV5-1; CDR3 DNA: TGCGCCAGCAGCCCTGTAGGACAGGACCCCACAGATACGCAGTATTTT; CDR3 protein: CASSPVGQDPTDTQYF
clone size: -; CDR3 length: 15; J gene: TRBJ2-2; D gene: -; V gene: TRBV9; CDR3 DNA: TGTGCCAGCAGCGTAGTCGGGATTGGTACCGGGGAGCTGTTTTTT; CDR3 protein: CASSVVGIGTGELFF
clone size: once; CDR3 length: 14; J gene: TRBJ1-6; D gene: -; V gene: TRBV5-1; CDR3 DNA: TGCGCCAGCAGCTTGCAACAGGGAAGGTCACCCCTCCACTTT; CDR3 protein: CASSLQQGRSPLHF
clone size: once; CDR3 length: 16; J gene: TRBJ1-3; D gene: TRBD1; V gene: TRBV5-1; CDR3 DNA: TGCGCCAGCAGCGTAGGACAGGGGTCGCCTGGAAACACCATATATTTT; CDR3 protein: CASSVGQGSPGNTIYF
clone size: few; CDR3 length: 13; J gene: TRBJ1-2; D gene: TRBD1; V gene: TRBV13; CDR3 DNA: TGTGCCAGCAGCTTCGGGACAGGCCAAAGAGACACCTTC; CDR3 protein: CASSFGTGQRDTF
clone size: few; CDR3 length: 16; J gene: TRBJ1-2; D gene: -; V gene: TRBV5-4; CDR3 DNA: TGTGCCAGCAGCCCTCCCGGGGGTGTGGCTAACTATGGCTACACCTTC; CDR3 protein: CASSPPGGVANYGYTF
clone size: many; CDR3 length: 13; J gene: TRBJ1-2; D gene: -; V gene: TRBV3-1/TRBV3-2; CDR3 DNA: TGTGCCAGCAGCTTGAGGGTCGCCTATGGCTACACCTTC; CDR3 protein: CASSLRVAYGYTF
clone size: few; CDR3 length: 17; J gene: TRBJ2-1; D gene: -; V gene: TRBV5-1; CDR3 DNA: TGCGCCAGCTCACCTCGGGCGGGTAAGAGCTCCTACAATGAGCAGTTCTTC; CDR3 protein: CASSPRAGKSSYNEQFF
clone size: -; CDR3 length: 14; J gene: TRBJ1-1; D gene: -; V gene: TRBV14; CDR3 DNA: TGTGCCAGCCTCAGAGGGGGTACGAACACTGAAGCTTTCTTT; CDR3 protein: CASLRGGTNTEAFF
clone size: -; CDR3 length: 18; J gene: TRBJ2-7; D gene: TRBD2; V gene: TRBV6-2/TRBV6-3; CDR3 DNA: TGTGCCAGCAGTTACTCGAGACTAGCGGGGACCAGTTTCTACGAGCAGTACTTC; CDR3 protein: CASSYSRLAGTSFYEQYF
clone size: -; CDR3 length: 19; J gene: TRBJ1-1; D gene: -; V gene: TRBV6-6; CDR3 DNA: TGTGCCAGCAGTCTGTACCTATACGGGGCAAGGGGGACGGGCACTGAAGCTTTCTTT; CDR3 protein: CASSLYLYGARGTGTEAFF
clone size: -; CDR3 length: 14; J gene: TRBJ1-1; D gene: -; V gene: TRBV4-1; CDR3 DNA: TGCGCCAGCACCTTTGGGGGGGGGAACACTGAAGCTTTCTTT; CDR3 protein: CASTFGGGNTEAFF
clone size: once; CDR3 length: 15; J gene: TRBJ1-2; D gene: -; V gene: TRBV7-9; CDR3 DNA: TGTGCCAGTGCCCTGCCGGGGACTTATAACTATGGCTACACCTTC; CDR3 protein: CASALPGTYNYGYTF
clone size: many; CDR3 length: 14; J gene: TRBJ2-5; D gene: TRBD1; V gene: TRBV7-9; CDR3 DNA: TGTGCCAGCAGCTCGGGACAGGGACAAGAGACCCAGTACTTC; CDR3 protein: CASSSGQGQETQYF
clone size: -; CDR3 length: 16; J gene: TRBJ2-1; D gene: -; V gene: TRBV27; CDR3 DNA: TGTGCCAGCAGCAAGGAGGGGCGAAGCTCCTACAATGAGCAGTTCTTC; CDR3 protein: CASSKEGRSSYNEQFF
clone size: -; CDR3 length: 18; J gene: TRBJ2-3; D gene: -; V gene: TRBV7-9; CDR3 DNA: TGTGCCAGCAGCTTAGGTCGGAGGGAACCACCTAGCACAGATACGCAGTATTTT; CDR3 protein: CASSLGRREPPSTDTQYF
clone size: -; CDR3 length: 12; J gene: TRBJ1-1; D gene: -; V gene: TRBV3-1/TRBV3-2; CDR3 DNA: TGTGCCAGCAGCAACAGCGGGAGGGAGGCTTTCTTT; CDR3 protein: CASSNSGREAFF
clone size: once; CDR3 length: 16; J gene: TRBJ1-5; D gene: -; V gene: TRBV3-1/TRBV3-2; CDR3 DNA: TGTGCCAGCAGCCACTCCGGGGGACCGATCAATCAGCCCCAGCATTTT; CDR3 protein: CASSHSGGPINQPQHF
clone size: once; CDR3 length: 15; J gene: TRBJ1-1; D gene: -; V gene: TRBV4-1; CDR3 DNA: TGCGCCAGCAGCTTAAGGACAGATTTGAACACTGAAGCTTTCTTT; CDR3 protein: CASSLRTDLNTEAFF
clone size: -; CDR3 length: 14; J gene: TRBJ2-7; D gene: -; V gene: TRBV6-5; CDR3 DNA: TGTGCCAGCAGTCTCGGGGAGACTTTATACGAGCAGTACTTC; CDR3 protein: CASSLGETLYEQYF
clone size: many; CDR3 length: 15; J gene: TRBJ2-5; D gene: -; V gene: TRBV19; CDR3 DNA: TGTGCCAGTAAAATAGGCTTGAACGCGGTCGAGACCCAGTACTTC; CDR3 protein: CASKIGLNAVETQYF
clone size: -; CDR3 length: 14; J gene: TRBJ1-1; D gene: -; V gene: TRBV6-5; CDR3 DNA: TGTGCCAGCAGTAGGCAGGGGACGAACACTGAAGCTTTCTTT; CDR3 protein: CASSRQGTNTEAFF
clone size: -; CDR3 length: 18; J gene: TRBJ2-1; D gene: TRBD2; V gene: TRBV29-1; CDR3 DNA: TGCAGCGTTGAACCGGTGGGACTAGCGGGTATCCACTACAATGAGCAGTTCTTC; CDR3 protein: CSVEPVGLAGIHYNEQFF
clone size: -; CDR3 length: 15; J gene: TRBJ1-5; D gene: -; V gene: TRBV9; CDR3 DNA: TGTGCCAGCAGCGTATCATCAGGGAGCAATCAGCCCCAGCATTTT; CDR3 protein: CASSVSSGSNQPQHF
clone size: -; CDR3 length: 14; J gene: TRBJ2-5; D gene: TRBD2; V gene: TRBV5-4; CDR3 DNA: TGTGCCAGCAGCCTAGCGGGGGGGCTAGAGACCCAGTACTTC; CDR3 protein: CASSLAGGLETQYF
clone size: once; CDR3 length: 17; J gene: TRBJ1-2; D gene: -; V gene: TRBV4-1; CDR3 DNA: TGCGCCAGCAGCCAAGACACTAGAGCAGGGGTAGACAATGGCTACACCTTC; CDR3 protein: CASSQDTRAGVDNGYTF
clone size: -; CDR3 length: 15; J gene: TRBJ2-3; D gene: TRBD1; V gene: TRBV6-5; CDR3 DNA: TGTGCCAGCAGTTCGAGGGACAGGGGCACAGATACGCAGTATTTT; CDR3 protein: CASSSRDRGTDTQYF
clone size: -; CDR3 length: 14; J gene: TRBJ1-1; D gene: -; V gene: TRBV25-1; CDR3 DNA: TGTGCCAGCAGTCGCGATCAGGGGAGCACTGAAGCTTTCTTT; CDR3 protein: CASSRDQGSTEAFF
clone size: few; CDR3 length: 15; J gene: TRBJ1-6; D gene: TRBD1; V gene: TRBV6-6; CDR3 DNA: TGTGCCAGCAGTACCCAGACAGGGTATAATTCACCCCTCCACTTT; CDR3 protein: CASSTQTGYNSPLHF
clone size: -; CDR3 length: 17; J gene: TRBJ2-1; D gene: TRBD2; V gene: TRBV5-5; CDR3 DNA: TGTGCCAGCAGCTTAAGAGCGGGGGGGAGGTCCTACAATGAGCAGTTCTTC; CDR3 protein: CASSLRAGGRSYNEQFF
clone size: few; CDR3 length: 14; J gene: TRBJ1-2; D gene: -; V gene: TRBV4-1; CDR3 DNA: TGCGCCAGCAGCCAAGGAAGCTTCCCTCCTGGCTACACCTTC; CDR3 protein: CASSQGSFPPGYTF
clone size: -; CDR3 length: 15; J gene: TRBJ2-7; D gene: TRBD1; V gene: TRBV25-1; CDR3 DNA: TGTGCCAGCAGTGCGGCCGGGACAGGGGCGGGGGAGCAGTACTTC; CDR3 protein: CASSAAGTGAGEQYF
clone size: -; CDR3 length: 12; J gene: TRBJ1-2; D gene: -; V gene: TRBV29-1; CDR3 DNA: TGCAGCGTTGAATCCAGATCCTATGGCTACACCTTC; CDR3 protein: CSVESRSYGYTF
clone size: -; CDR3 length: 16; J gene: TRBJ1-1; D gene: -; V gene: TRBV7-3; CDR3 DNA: TGTGCCAGCAGCTTAACTAGGTCAGGGATGGGGACTGAAGCTTTCTTT; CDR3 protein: CASSLTRSGMGTEAFF